Below are 4 T cell receptor beta chains sequenced from a single sample in a study of blood T cell repertoires in COVID-19. The repertoire was sequenced with immunoSEQ multiplex PCR; TCRdb's copy has only in-frame clones and lacks some. The table includes roughly 30,000 clones, 80% to 90% detected once. Sequencing was performed on peripheral blood. Receptor source: a human donor in a cohort sampled during active COVID-19.

The J gene is TRBJ2-3, the V gene TRBV7-3, with a tentative D call TRBD2 (6 bases). Germline CDR1 SGHTA, CDR2 FQGTGA. The CDR3 covers 18 residues. V lost 5 bases and J 4 bases, leaving 25 bases between the germline ends. CDR3 nucleotide sequence: TGTGCCAGCAGCAAAAATGGGGGGAACTCACCCACGGCAGATACGCAGTATTTT. Amino acids: CASSKNGGNSPTADTQYF.

The CDR3 sequence is CASSLGARADYEQYF. The CDR3 DNA sequence: TGTGCCAGCAGTTTAGGGGCACGGGCGGACTACGAGCAGTACTTC. The chain has TRBV28 and TRBJ2-7; D is possibly TRBD1 (5 bases). The CDR3 is 15 amino acids. Germline V gives CDR1 MDHEN, CDR2 SYDVKM. V lost 2 bases, J lost 3 bases, and 14 bases lay in between.

The chain carries TRBV2 and TRBJ2-7, with D tentatively TRBD2 (5 bases). The CDR3 totals 11 residues. Germline V CDR1 and CDR2: SNHLY, FYNNEI. The V gene lost 4 bases and the J gene lost 4 bases, with 5 bases spanning the gap. CDR3 DNA: TGTGCCAGCAGTGGGAGGTACGAGCAGTACTTC. Translated: CASSGRYEQYF. Variable domain in full (rest from reference TRBV2 and TRBJ2-7): EPEVTQTPSHQVTQMGQEVILRCVPISNHLYFYWYRQILGQKVEFLVSFYNNEISEKSEIFDDQFSVERPDGSNFTLKIRSTKLEDSAMYFCASSGRYEQYFGPGTRLTVT.

This clone was counted once. Written as DNA, the CDR3 is TGTGCCAGCAGCGAGGCCTGGGGGGGAGAGGCAAAGGCCGGGACTTCCTACGAGCAGTACTTC. This encodes CASSEAWGGEAKAGTSYEQYF. This chain uses TRBV28 with TRBJ2-7, with 7 bases lining up with TRBD2. Germline-derived CDR1 and CDR2 are MDHEN and SYDVKM. The junction had 27 bases not matched to a gene; V was cut back by 6 bases and J by 1 base. The CDR3 spans 21 residues. The complete variable domain, with remaining parts taken from reference TRBV28 and TRBJ2-7, reads DVKVTQSSRYLVKRTGEKVFLECVQDMDHENMFWYRQDPGLGLRLIYFSYDVKMKEKGDIPEGYSVSREKKERFSLILESASTNQTSMYLCASSEAWGGEAKAGTSYEQYFGPGTRLTVT.